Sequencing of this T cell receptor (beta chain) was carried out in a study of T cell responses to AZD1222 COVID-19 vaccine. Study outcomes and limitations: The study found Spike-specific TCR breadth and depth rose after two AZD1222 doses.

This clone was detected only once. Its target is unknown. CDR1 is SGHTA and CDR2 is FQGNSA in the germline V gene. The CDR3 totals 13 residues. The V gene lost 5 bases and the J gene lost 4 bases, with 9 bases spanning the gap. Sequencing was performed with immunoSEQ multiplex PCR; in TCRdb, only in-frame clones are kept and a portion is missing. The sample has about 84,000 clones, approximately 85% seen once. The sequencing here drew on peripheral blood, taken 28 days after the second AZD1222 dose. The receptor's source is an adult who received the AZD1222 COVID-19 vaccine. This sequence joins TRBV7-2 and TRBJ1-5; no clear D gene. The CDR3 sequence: CASSADGNQPQHF. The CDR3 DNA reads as TGTGCCAGCAGCGCGGACGGTAATCAGCCCCAGCATTTT.